The 5 T cell receptor beta chains below all came from one sample that was sequenced in a study of T cells in Graves' hyperthyroidism and ophthalmopathy (dated by TCRdb to between 2018 and 2021). Libraries were built with multiplex PCR. The instrument was an Illumina HiSeq 2000. The TCR beta CDR3 regions were amplified from the RNA transcripts. The first round of RT-PCR for the TCR CDR3 was performed with the HTBI primer set and the Qiagen OneStep RT-PCR kit. TCRdb reprocessing: public reads trimmed at Q25 with fastp, clones called with MiXCR, in-frame beta chains kept. When rows share a CDR3 protein, they turn into one entry using the most common DNA and genes. The sample profile shows 300,000 to 400,000 distinct CDR3 sequences; around 20% of them were found once. The biggest ten clones account for less than 65% of the sample. The sample consisted of blood. The receptors originated from a woman aged 45 to 65 with Graves' hyperthyroidism.

The rearrangement links TRBV4-1 to TRBJ2-1; 14 bases match TRBD2. V trimming: 1 base; J trimming: 8 bases; junction bases outside the gene matches: 1. The CDR3 totals 15 residues. CDR1 MGHRA and CDR2 YSYEKL come from the germline V gene. CDR3 amino acids: CASSQGLAGGYEQFF. CDR3 nucleotide sequence: TGCGCCAGCAGCCAAGGACTAGCGGGAGGGTATGAGCAGTTCTTC.

There are many counts of this clonotype. For the CDR3, the DNA is TGTGCCAGCAGCCGCGGGGGGCGGACCTACGAGCAGTACTTC. It specifies CASSRGGRTYEQYF. This chain links TRBV28 with TRBJ2-7; 8 bases are shared with TRBD2. CDR1 MDHEN and CDR2 SYDVKM come from the germline V gene. V lost 6 bases, J lost 2 bases, and 6 bases stayed unmatched. CDR3 size: 14 residues.

This clonotype occurred many times. The V and J genes are TRBV5-1 and TRBJ2-5; 7 bases map to TRBD1. V lost 0 bases to trimming and J lost 0 bases; unmatched junction nucleotides: 5. This CDR3 is 16 amino acids long. Germline CDR1 reads SGHRS; CDR2 reads YFSETQ. In DNA, the CDR3 is TGCGCCAGCAGCTTGGGTCCGGGACAGCACCAAGAGACCCAGTACTTC. Its protein is CASSLGPGQHQETQYF.

J is TRBJ1-4 and V is TRBV29-1, with D perhaps matching TRBD1 (6 bases). There are 13 residues in the CDR3. CDR1 is SQVTM, CDR2 ANQGSEA, per germline. V was trimmed by 6 bases and J by 5 bases, leaving 13 bases between them. CDR3 sequence (DNA): TGCAGCGTCGAGACAGGTTTGAATGAAAAACTGTTTTTT. It encodes CSVETGLNEKLFF. Full variable domain (outside the CDR3, taken from reference TRBV29-1 and TRBJ1-4): SAVISQKPSRDICQRGTSLTIQCQVDSQVTMMFWYRQQPGQSLTLIATANQGSEATYESGFVIDKFPISRPNLTFSTLTVSNMSPEDSSIYLCSVETGLNEKLFFGSGTQLSVL.

There are many counts of this clonotype. This chain uses TRBV20-1 with TRBJ1-5; D gene unclear. This CDR3 has 12 amino acids. The germline CDR1 and CDR2 sequences are DFQATT and SNEGSKA (reference sequence). V lost 3 bases and J lost 11, with 14 bases in between. The chain's CDR3 is CSARAPIGAQHF. CDR3 nucleotide sequence: TGCAGTGCTAGGGCCCCAATAGGTGCCCAGCATTTT.